The clone carrying this T cell receptor (beta chain) occurred once. Its specificity is unknown. The V gene lost 6 bases and the J gene lost 3 bases, with 14 bases spanning the gap. Germline V CDR1 and CDR2: KGHSH, LQKENI. There are 14 residues in the CDR3. Repertoires were generated with immunoSEQ multiplex PCR, while TCRdb's copy carries only in-frame clones and drops some. Here the sample spans 95,000 to 130,000 clones, approximately 85% being singletons. This entry belongs to a study of T cell responses to AZD1222 COVID-19 vaccine. Findings and caveats of the study: Seropositive AZD1222 recipients at baseline numbered only 5 to 7. Two doses of AZD1222 preceded a rise in Spike-specific TCR breadth and depth. Females outnumbered males among donors, who were mostly white British; clonal diversity was possibly underestimated. A reported finding is that nearly half of spike-specific TCRs target unmutated variant regions.

This clonotype originated in an adult in good health. The sequences come from peripheral blood, collected on day 0 of MenACWY control vaccination. The chain has TRBV18 and TRBJ1-2, with D possibly TRBD1 on 6 matching bases. The CDR3 DNA follows: TGTGCCAGCTCGCCAGAAACAGGGCACTATGGCTACACCTTC. Translating gives CASSPETGHYGYTF.